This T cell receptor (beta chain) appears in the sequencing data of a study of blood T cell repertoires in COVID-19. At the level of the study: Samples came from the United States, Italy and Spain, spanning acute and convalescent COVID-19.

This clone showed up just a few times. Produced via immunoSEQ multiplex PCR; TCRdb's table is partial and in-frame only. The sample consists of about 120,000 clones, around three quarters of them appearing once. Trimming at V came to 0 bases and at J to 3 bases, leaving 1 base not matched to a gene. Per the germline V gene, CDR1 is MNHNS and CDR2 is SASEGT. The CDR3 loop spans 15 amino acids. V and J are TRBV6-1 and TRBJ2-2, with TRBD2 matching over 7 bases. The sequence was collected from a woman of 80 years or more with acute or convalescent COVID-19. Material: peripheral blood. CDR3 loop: CASSEAGGYTGELFF. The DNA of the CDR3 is TGTGCCAGCAGTGAAGCGGGAGGGTACACCGGGGAGCTGTTTTTT.